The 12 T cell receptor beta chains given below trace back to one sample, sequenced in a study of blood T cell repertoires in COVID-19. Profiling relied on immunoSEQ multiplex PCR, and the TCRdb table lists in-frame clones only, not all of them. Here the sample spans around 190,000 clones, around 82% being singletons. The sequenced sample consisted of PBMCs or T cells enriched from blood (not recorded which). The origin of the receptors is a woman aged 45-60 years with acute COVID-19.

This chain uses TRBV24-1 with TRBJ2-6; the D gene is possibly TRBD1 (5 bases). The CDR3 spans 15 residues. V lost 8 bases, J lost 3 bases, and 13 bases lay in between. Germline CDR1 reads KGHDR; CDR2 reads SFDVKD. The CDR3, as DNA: TGTGCCACCATGGGCAGGGAAGGTGGGGCCAACGTCCTGACTTTC. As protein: CATMGREGGANVLTF.

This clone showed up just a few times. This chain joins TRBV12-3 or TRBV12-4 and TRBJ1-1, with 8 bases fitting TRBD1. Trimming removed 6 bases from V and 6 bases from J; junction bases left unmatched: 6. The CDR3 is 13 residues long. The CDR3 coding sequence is TGTGCCAGCAGACCATCAGGGGGCGCTGAAGCTTTCTTT. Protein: CASRPSGGAEAFF.

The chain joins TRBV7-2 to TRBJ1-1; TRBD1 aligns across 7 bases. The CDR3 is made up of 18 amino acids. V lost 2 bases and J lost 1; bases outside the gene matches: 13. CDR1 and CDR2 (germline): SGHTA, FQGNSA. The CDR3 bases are TGTGCCAGCAGCTTAAGGGGTCGGGACAGAATTTCGAACACTGAAGCTTTCTTT. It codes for CASSLRGRDRISNTEAFF.

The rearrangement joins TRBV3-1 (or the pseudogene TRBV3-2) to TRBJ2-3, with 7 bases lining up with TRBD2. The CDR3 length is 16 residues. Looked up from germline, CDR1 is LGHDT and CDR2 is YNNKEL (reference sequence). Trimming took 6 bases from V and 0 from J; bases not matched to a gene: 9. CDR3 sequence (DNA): TGTGCCAGCAGTAAAAACCTAGCGGCTAGCACAGATACGCAGTATTTT. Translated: CASSKNLAASTDTQYF.

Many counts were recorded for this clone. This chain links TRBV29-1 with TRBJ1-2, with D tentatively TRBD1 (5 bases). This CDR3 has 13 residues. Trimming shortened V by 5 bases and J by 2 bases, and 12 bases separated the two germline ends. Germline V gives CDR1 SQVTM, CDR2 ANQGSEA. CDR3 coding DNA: TGCAGCGTTTCAGGGATATCAAACTATGGCTACACCTTC. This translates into CSVSGISNYGYTF.

In DNA, the CDR3 is TGTGCCAGCAGCCCAGGGACAGAACGCACCTATAATTCACCCCTCCACTTT. Its protein product is CASSPGTERTYNSPLHF. The chain links TRBV7-2 to TRBJ1-6; 7 positions match TRBD1. The CDR3 length is 17 residues. The ends lost 5 bases at V and 2 bases at J; junction bases unmatched: 9. CDR1 is SGHTA, CDR2 FQGNSA, per germline.

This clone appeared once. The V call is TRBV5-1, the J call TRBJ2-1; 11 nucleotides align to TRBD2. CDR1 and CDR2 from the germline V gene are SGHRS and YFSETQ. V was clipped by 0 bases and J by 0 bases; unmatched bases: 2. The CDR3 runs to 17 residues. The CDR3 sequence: CASSLGLAGNSYNEQFF. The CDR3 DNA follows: TGCGCCAGCAGCTTGGGACTAGCGGGGAACTCCTACAATGAGCAGTTCTTC.

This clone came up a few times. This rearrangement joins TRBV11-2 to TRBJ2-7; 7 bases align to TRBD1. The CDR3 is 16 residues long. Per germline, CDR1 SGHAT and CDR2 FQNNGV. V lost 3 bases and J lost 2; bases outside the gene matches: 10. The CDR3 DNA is TGTGCCAGCAGCTTTGCCGTGACAGGGAGCACCTACGAGCAGTACGTC. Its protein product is CASSFAVTGSTYEQYV.

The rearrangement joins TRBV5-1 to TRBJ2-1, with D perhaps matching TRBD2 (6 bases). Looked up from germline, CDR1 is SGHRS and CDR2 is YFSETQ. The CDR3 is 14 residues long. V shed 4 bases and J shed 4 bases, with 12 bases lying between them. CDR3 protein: CASSPGEEYNEQFF. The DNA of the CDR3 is TGCGCCAGCAGCCCGGGGGAGGAGTACAATGAGCAGTTCTTC. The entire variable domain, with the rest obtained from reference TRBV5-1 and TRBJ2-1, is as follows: KAGVTQTPRYLIKTRGQQVTLSCSPISGHRSVSWYQQTPGQGLQFLFEYFSETQRNKGNFPGRFSGRQFSNSRSEMNVSTLELGDSALYLCASSPGEEYNEQFFGPGTRLTVL.

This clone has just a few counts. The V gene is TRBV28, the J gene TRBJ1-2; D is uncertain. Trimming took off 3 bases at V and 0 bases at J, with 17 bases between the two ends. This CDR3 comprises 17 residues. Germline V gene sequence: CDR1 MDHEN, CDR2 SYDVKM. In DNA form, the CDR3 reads TGTGCCAGCAGTTTCTTGGGTTCTTACAGCTCTAACTATGGCTACACCTTC. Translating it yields CASSFLGSYSSNYGYTF.

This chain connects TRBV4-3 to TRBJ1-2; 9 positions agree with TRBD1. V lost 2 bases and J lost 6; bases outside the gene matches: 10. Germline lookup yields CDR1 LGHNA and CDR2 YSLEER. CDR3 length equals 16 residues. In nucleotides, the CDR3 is TGCGCCAGCAGCCAACTTACACAGGGGGCGTCGAATGGCTACACCTTC. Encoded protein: CASSQLTQGASNGYTF.

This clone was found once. Here the CDR3 reads CASSFAGDNEKLFF. Here the CDR3 DNA reads TGTGCCAGCAGTTTCGCGGGGGATAATGAAAAACTGTTTTTT. The V and J genes are TRBV28 and TRBJ1-4, with D maybe TRBD1 (5 bases). The CDR3 totals 14 residues. Trimming cost V 3 bases and J 4 bases, with 9 bases left between them. Germline V gene lookup returns CDR1 MDHEN and CDR2 SYDVKM. Looking up the rest from reference TRBV28 and TRBJ1-4 gives the full variable domain: DVKVTQSSRYLVKRTGEKVFLECVQDMDHENMFWYRQDPGLGLRLIYFSYDVKMKEKGDIPEGYSVSREKKERFSLILESASTNQTSMYLCASSFAGDNEKLFFGSGTQLSVL.